What follows describes a single TCR beta chain. The antigen remains unidentified. This sample stems from a study of T cell repertoires in cytomegalovirus infection. Study information: Well-studied HLA-B-restricted CMV epitopes were used in the study alongside recently identified HLA-C-restricted ones. Public TCR beta signatures marked donors with CMV infection and the matching HLA. Notes on the study in general: What dominated the ex vivo response were HLA-C-restricted CMV-specific TCR beta clonotypes. People with CMV and the relevant HLA were identified by cumulative public TCR beta family frequency.

V was pared by 0 bases and J by 6 bases, with 11 bases between. Germline assignment: CDR1 MGHRA and CDR2 YSYEKL. CDR3 length: 15 amino acids. TCRdb re-analysed the reads in MiXCR, keeping a single row per CDR3 protein. The sample records hundreds of thousands of distinct CDR3 sequences, approximately 40% being singletons. This TCR was sampled from a human donor in good health (CMV status not recorded). Some clones in this sample may be carry-over from other donors' samples. The genes are TRBV4-1 and TRBJ1-4, with D possibly matching TRBD1 (5 bases). The source material was cultured PBMCs, sampled from culture after CMV antigen stimulation. The CDR3 sequence: CASSQDWGVYEKLFF. The CDR3 DNA reads as TGCGCCAGCAGCCAAGATTGGGGGGTGTATGAAAAACTGTTTTTT.